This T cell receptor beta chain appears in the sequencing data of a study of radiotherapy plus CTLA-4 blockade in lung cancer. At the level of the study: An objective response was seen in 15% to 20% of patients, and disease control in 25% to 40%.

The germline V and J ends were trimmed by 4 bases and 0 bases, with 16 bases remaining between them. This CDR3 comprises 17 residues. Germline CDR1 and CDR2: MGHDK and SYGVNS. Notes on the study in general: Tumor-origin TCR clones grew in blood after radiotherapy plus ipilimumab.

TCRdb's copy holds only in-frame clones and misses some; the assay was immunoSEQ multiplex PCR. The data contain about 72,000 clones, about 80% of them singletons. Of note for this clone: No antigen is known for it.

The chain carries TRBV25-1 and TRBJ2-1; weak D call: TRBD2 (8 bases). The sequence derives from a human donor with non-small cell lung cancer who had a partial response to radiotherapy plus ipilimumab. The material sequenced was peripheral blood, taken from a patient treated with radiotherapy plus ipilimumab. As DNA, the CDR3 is TGTGCCAGCAGTGGTTTGACAGGGACTAGCTCCTACAATGAGCAGTTCTTC. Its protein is CASSGLTGTSSYNEQFF.